This entry lists 14 T cell receptor beta chains sequenced from one sample in a study of response to subunit inactivated influenza vaccine. TCRdb analysed the RT-PCR reads with MiXCR anew, one entry per CDR3 protein. This sample has 800,000 to 1,000,000 distinct CDR3 sequences, with 21% found just once. Specimen: PBMCs from blood, collected about 5 days after vaccination. The receptors here all came from a middle-aged man who received an inactivated influenza vaccine.

The chain carries TRBV18 and TRBJ2-5; no definite D call. Germline V gene data show CDR1 as KGHSH and CDR2 as LQKENI. The CDR3 length is 14 residues. Trimming left V 0 bases short and J 5 bases short, with 10 bases between. As DNA, the CDR3 is TGTGCCAGCTCACCACCAATGAGTCCCGAGACCCAGTACTTC. Amino acid sequence: CASSPPMSPETQYF.

This clonotype was seen a few times. The chain links TRBV20-1 to TRBJ2-5; D is unresolved. The CDR3 has 15 amino acids. Trimming took off 0 bases at V and 1 base at J, with 12 bases between the two ends. CDR1 DFQATT and CDR2 SNEGSKA come from the germline V gene (reference sequence). The CDR3 DNA reads TGCAGTGCTAGAGATGGAAGGCGGTCCCAAGAGACCCAGTACTTC. This translates into CSARDGRRSQETQYF.

The table lists this clonotype with a few counts. The chain recombines TRBV5-6 with TRBJ1-1, with 8 bases identical to TRBD1. V lost 3 bases, J lost 7 bases, and 2 bases stayed unmatched. The CDR3 extends over 12 amino acids. Germline CDR1 SGHDT, CDR2 YYEEEE. The CDR3 coding sequence is TGTGCCAGCAGCTACGACAGGGGTGAAGCTTTCTTT. It is translated as CASSYDRGEAFF.

The V gene is TRBV6-2 or TRBV6-3, the J gene TRBJ1-1, with D perhaps matching TRBD1 (6 bases). V was clipped by 6 bases and J by 3 bases, with 17 bases between them. Germline CDR1 is MNHEY and CDR2 is SVGEGT. This CDR3 has 15 amino acids. The CDR3 DNA sequence: TGTGCCAGCAGAAACCTACAGGGCCGATACACTGAAGCTTTCTTT. Translation gives CASRNLQGRYTEAFF.

This clonotype was seen a handful of times. The CDR3 region has the DNA TGTGCCAGCAGCTTTGCCGGGACAGGGGGTGGAGAGACCCAGTACTTC. It codes for CASSFAGTGGGETQYF. The genes are TRBV7-9 and TRBJ2-5; 11 nucleotides align to TRBD1. The CDR3 sequence is 16 residues long. After removal of 3 bases from V and 4 bases from J, the junction contained 7 bases not matched to a gene. Germline loops: CDR1 SEHNR, CDR2 FQNEAQ (reference sequence). The variable domain in full, with the rest retrieved from reference TRBV7-9 and TRBJ2-5, is DTGVSQNPRHKITKRGQNVTFRCDPISEHNRLYWYRQTLGQGPEFLTYFQNEAQLEKSRLLSDRFSAERPKGSFSTLEIQRTEQGDSAMYLCASSFAGTGGGETQYFGPGTRLLVL.

J is TRBJ1-1 and V is TRBV7-8, with a weak D call TRBD1 (6 bases). CDR1 and CDR2 from the germline V gene are SGHVS and FQNEAQ. Trimming cost V 3 bases and J 0 bases, with 11 bases left between them. There are 15 residues in the CDR3. CDR3: CASSFTGLVNTEAFF. CDR3 sequence (DNA): TGTGCCAGCAGCTTTACAGGGTTAGTGAACACTGAAGCTTTCTTT. Complete variable domain (other parts from reference TRBV7-8 and TRBJ1-1): GAGVSQSPRYKVAKRGQDVALRCDPISGHVSLFWYQQALGQGPEFLTYFQNEAQLDKSGLPSDRFFAERPEGSVSTLKIQRTQQEDSAVYLCASSFTGLVNTEAFFGQGTRLTVV.

The CDR3 region has the DNA TGCAGTGCCGAAACCCCGGGACAGCGATCAAACGACATTCAGTACTTC. This codes for CSAETPGQRSNDIQYF. The chain joins TRBV20-1 to TRBJ2-4; 7 bases match TRBD1. Germline trimming cut 6 bases from V and 8 bases from J; bases unmatched to any gene: 19. The CDR3 runs to 16 residues. Germline CDR1 and CDR2: DFQATT and SNEGSKA (reference sequence).

This clonotype was counted only a few times. The V call is TRBV12-3 or TRBV12-4, the J call TRBJ1-4; perhaps TRBD1 as D (5 bases). V was cut by 3 bases and J by 8 bases, with 10 bases left in between. The CDR3 loop spans 13 amino acids. CDR3 region: CASSFRVGEKLFF. Here the CDR3 DNA reads TGTGCCAGCAGTTTCAGGGTCGGGGAAAAACTGTTTTTT.

The V and J genes are TRBV15 and TRBJ2-6; 7 bases match TRBD1. V shed 2 bases and J 2 bases; nucleotides not matched to a gene: 3. The CDR3 has 16 amino acids. Germline lookup yields CDR1 LNHNV and CDR2 YYDKDF (reference sequence). The CDR3 DNA reads as TGTGCCACCAGCAGAATCCAGGGGGCTGGGGCCAACGTCCTGACTTTC. It yields the protein CATSRIQGAGANVLTF. Complete variable domain (other parts from reference TRBV15 and TRBJ2-6): DAMVIQNPRYQVTQFGKPVTLSCSQTLNHNVMYWYQQKSSQAPKLLFHYYDKDFNNEADTPDNFQSRRPNTSFCFLDIRSPGLGDTAMYLCATSRIQGAGANVLTFGAGSRLTVL.

This clonotype was seen more than once but under ten times. Here the CDR3 DNA reads TGTGCCAGCAATTGGGGTTTCGGCTACGAGCAGTACTTC. Encoded protein: CASNWGFGYEQYF. The rearrangement uses TRBV28 and TRBJ2-7; D gene ambiguous. This CDR3 has 13 amino acids. Germline CDR1 and CDR2: MDHEN and SYDVKM. The ends were cut back, 7 bases at V and 3 bases at J, with 13 bases in the middle.

This rearrangement joins TRBV5-1 to TRBJ2-1, with D perhaps TRBD2 (7 bases). V dropped 6 bases and J dropped 5 bases, with 15 bases sitting between them. Germline CDR1 reads SGHRS; CDR2 reads YFSETQ. This CDR3 comprises 14 residues. CDR3 DNA: TGCGCCAGCACAGTTCGGGGGGCGAACAATGAGCAGTTCTTC. Translating gives CASTVRGANNEQFF.

The V call is TRBV5-4, the J call TRBJ2-5, with D possibly matching TRBD1 (5 bases). Germline loops: CDR1 SGHNT, CDR2 YYREEE (reference sequence). V lost 4 bases and J 4 bases, leaving 8 bases between the germline ends. CDR3 length: 12 amino acids. In DNA, the CDR3 is TGTGCCAGCAGCCAGGGTCCAGAGACCCAGTACTTC. Its protein product is CASSQGPETQYF. The variable domain in full, completed from reference TRBV5-4 and TRBJ2-5, reads ETGVTQSPTHLIKTRGQQVTLRCSSQSGHNTVSWYQQALGQGPQFIFQYYREEENGRGNFPPRFSGLQFPNYSSELNVNALELDDSALYLCASSQGPETQYFGPGTRLLVL.

This clonotype was seen a handful of times. J is TRBJ2-7 and V is TRBV6-1; no reliable D call. This CDR3 is built from 15 residues. Germline CDR1 is MNHNS and CDR2 is SASEGT. Trimming left V 5 bases short and J 2 bases short, with 16 bases between. CDR3 DNA: TGTGCCAGCAGTCCTCAGGCCCTCCCCACCTACGAGCAGTACTTC. Its translation is CASSPQALPTYEQYF.

This clonotype has more than one count but fewer than ten. V usage is TRBV5-1 and J usage is TRBJ2-5; no reliable D call. This CDR3 has 16 amino acids. V gave up 5 bases and J gave up 2 bases, with 19 bases separating them. Per the germline V gene, CDR1 is SGHRS and CDR2 is YFSETQ. This CDR3 is CASSWGSGHGQETQYF. The CDR3 DNA reads as TGCGCCAGCAGTTGGGGTTCTGGGCATGGGCAAGAGACCCAGTACTTC.